The 2 T cell receptor beta chains given below trace back to one sample, sequenced in a study of shared clonotypes between healthy human individuals. Some clones are missing from TCRdb's copy, which holds only in-frame ones; the method was immunoSEQ multiplex PCR. There are some 2,000,000 clones in the sample; roughly 95% occur only once, and around 0.13% lies in the top ten. Sequences were obtained from naive CD4+ T cells sorted from blood. Subset given: CD45RA+ positively selected. These receptors were taken from a man between 18 and 29 years old in good health.

This chain links TRBV5-1 with TRBJ2-1, with TRBD2 identical over 8 bases. This CDR3 contains 15 residues. Per germline, CDR1 SGHRS and CDR2 YFSETQ. V lost 4 bases, J lost 5 bases, and 8 bases stayed unmatched. CDR3 protein: CASSQGGLADNEQFF. CDR3 sequence (DNA): TGCGCCAGCAGCCAAGGAGGACTAGCCGACAATGAGCAGTTCTTC. The full variable domain, rest sourced from reference TRBV5-1 and TRBJ2-1, is KAGVTQTPRYLIKTRGQQVTLSCSPISGHRSVSWYQQTPGQGLQFLFEYFSETQRNKGNFPGRFSGRQFSNSRSEMNVSTLELGDSALYLCASSQGGLADNEQFFGPGTRLTVL.

This chain connects TRBV11-3 to TRBJ2-3, with 9 bases identical to TRBD1. Trimming cost V 5 bases and J 4 bases; bases outside gene matches: 10. Germline V CDR1 and CDR2: SGHNT, YENEEA. The CDR3 covers 16 residues. The chain's CDR3 is CASSPGTGQGPDTQYF. The CDR3 DNA reads TGTGCCAGCAGCCCTGGAACGGGACAGGGACCAGATACGCAGTATTTT.